This T cell receptor (beta chain) was found in a study of cytomegalovirus exposure and HLA in healthy donors. Sequencing was performed with immunoSEQ multiplex PCR; in TCRdb, only in-frame clones are kept and a portion is missing. The sample includes 150,000 to 200,000 clones, 75% to 90% of them seen just once. On this clone: Distinct nucleotide sequences in the sample also encode this CDR3.

The CDR3 runs to 14 residues. V lost 0 bases and J lost 4, with 12 bases in between. Germline V gene lookup returns CDR1 GTSNPN and CDR2 SVGIG (reference sequence). The sample comprised PBMCs. The clonotype comes from a man between 18 and 29 years old in good health and CMV-seropositive. The V gene is TRBV30, the J gene TRBJ1-2; D is unclear. CDR3 DNA sequence: TGTGCCTGGAGTGTCCCAGGTATGGGCTATGGCTACACCTTC. Translating gives CAWSVPGMGYGYTF.